A selection of T cell receptor beta chains follows, all from one sample in a study of T cells in Graves' hyperthyroidism and ophthalmopathy. TCRdb independently ran MiXCR on the multiplex PCR reads; one entry per CDR3 protein. This table holds 210,000 or so distinct CDR3 sequences, approximately 17% found once. The sample consisted of blood. These receptors were taken from a man aged 50 or older with Graves' hyperthyroidism. Both conserved end residues are part of each CDR3. The order of the fields is CDR3 DNA, CDR3 protein, D gene, J gene, V gene, clone size. D genes are given only for firm matches. Clone size appears in some rows only: once, few, many, or a class for an expanded clone.

TGTGCCAGTAGTATGGGTGGGTTTAACACCGGGGAGCTGTTTTTT	CASSMGGFNTGELFF	.	TRBJ2-2	TRBV19	few
TGTGCCAGCAGTTTTCAGGGAACAACGTCCTACGAGCAGTACTTC	CASSFQGTTSYEQYF	.	TRBJ2-7	TRBV12-3/TRBV12-4	.
TGTGCCAGCAGGGGTGGGCACCAAGAGACCCAGTACTTC	CASRGGHQETQYF	.	TRBJ2-5	TRBV28	many
TGTGCCAGCAGCCCGGACAGGGCCACCGGGGAGCTGTTTTTT	CASSPDRATGELFF	TRBD1	TRBJ2-2	TRBV12-3/TRBV12-4	many
TGTGCCAGCAGCTCGCACAGGGGCCCGTCGGACATTCAGTACTTC	CASSSHRGPSDIQYF	TRBD1	TRBJ2-4	TRBV7-8	many
TGTGCCACCAGCAGAGATGGCGGTCAGTTCCAAGAGACCCAGTACTTC	CATSRDGGQFQETQYF	.	TRBJ2-5	TRBV15	few
TGTGCCAGCAGCTTAGGACAGCCGAACAATGAGCAGTTCTTC	CASSLGQPNNEQFF	.	TRBJ2-1	TRBV7-9	many
TGCAGCGTTGAAGACAGGTACGAGCAGTACTTC	CSVEDRYEQYF	.	TRBJ2-7	TRBV29-1	.
TGTGCCTGGAGTGTGTTGGGGGCTCCACACACCGGGGAGCTGTTTTTT	CAWSVLGAPHTGELFF	.	TRBJ2-2	TRBV30	many
TGCGCCAGCAGCTTGGAAGGGACAGGGATGAACTACGAGCAGTACTTC	CASSLEGTGMNYEQYF	TRBD1	TRBJ2-7	TRBV5-1	many
TGCAGTGCTAGAGATCGTAGAGTAGGGCACAGTCTCACTGAGCAGTTCTTC	CSARDRRVGHSLTEQFF	.	TRBJ2-1	TRBV20-1	many
TGCGCCAGCAGCCAAGACAGCGGCGGGAGGGCTGACAATGAGCAGTTCTTC	CASSQDSGGRADNEQFF	TRBD2	TRBJ2-1	TRBV4-1	few
TGTGCCAGCACCAGGAGGGAGGGCGATTATGGCTACACCTTC	CASTRREGDYGYTF	.	TRBJ1-2	TRBV12-3/TRBV12-4	.
TGTGCCAGCAGCTTAGATGGGGGCGCTGGCTACACCTTC	CASSLDGGAGYTF	.	TRBJ1-2	TRBV7-9	few
TGTGCCAGCACACCTAATACAGGGTTGAGAACTGAAGCTTTCTTT	CASTPNTGLRTEAFF	.	TRBJ1-1	TRBV5-8	many
TGCAGTGCCCCTGGACAGGGGTGGGATCAGCCCCAGCATTTT	CSAPGQGWDQPQHF	TRBD1	TRBJ1-5	TRBV20-1	few
TGTGCCAGCAGCTCCATCCCCCTTAGCGGGAGTCCGAGTGAGCAGCTCTTC	CASSSIPLSGSPSEQLF	TRBD2	TRBJ2-1	TRBV13	.
TGTGCCAGCAGGGAAAGGGAGGGCACCGGGGGGCTGTTTTTT	CASREREGTGGLFF	TRBD2	TRBJ2-2	TRBV12-3/TRBV12-4	few
TGCGCCAGCAGCCAAGAGCCAGGGGCTGCCACCACAGATACGCAGTATTTT	CASSQEPGAATTDTQYF	.	TRBJ2-3	TRBV4-1	few
TGTGCCAGCAGTTTCCCGGGGACAGGTTCCGGGGAGCTGTTTTTT	CASSFPGTGSGELFF	TRBD1	TRBJ2-2	TRBV2	many
TGCGCCAGCCAACTAGCGGGAGAATCCTACAATGAGCAGTTCTTC	CASQLAGESYNEQFF	TRBD2	TRBJ2-1	TRBV5-1	many